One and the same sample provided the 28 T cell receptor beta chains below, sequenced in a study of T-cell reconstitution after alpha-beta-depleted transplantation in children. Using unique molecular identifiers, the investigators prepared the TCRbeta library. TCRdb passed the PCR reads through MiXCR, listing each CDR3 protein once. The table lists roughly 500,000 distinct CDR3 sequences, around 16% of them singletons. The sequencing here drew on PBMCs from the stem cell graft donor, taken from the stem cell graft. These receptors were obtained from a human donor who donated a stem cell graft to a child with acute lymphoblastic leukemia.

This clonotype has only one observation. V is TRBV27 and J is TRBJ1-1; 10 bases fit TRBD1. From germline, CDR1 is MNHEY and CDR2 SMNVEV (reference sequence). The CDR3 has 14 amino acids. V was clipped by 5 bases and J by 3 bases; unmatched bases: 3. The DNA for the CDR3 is TGTGCCAGCAGTCCGGACAGGGGGGACACTGAAGCTTTCTTT. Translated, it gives CASSPDRGDTEAFF.

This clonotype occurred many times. In DNA, the CDR3 is TGTGCCAGCTCACCGGGCTTGGGAAACACCATATATTTT. It is translated as CASSPGLGNTIYF. This chain connects TRBV18 to TRBJ1-3, with D uncertain. The germline V gene encodes CDR1 KGHSH and CDR2 LQKENI. CDR3 length equals 13 residues. V shed 3 bases and J shed 4 bases, with 7 bases lying between them.

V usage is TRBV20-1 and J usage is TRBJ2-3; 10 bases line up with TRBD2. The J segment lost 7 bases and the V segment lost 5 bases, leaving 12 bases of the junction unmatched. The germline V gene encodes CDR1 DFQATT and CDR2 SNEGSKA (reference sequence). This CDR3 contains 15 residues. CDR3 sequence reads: CSAQGPAGGQNTQYF. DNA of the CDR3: TGCAGTGCTCAGGGGCCAGCGGGAGGGCAGAATACGCAGTATTTT.

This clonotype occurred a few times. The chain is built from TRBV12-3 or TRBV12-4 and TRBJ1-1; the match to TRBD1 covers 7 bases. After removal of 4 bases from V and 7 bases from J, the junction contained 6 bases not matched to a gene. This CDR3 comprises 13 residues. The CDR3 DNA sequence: TGTGCCAGCAGTTCGACAGGGTATAATGAAGCTTTCTTT. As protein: CASSSTGYNEAFF.

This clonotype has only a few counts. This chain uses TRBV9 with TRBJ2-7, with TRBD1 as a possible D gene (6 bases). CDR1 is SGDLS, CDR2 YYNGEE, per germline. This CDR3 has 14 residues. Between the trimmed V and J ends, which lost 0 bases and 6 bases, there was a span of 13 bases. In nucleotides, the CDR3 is TGTGCCAGCAGCGTAGTTCAGGGGTCACGCGAGCAGTACTTC. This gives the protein CASSVVQGSREQYF.

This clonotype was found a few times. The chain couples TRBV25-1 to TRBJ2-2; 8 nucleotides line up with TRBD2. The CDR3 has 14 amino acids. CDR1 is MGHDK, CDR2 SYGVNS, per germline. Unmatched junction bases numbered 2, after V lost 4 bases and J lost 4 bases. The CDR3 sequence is CASSGLAGTGELFF. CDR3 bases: TGTGCCAGCAGTGGGCTAGCGGGCACCGGGGAGCTGTTTTTT.

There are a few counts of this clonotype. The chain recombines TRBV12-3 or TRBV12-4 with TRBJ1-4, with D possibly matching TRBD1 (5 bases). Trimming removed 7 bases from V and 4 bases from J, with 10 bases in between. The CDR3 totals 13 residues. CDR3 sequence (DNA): TGTGCCAGCAACAGGAGGCATAATGAAAAACTGTTTTTT. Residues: CASNRRHNEKLFF.

CDR3 in amino acids: CASNRPVDTQYF. DNA for the CDR3: TGTGCCAGCAACCGCCCAGTTGATACGCAGTATTTT. V gene TRBV21-1 combines with J gene TRBJ2-3; the listed D gene, TRBD1, was not tested against the DNA. TRBV21-1 is given as a pseudogene. The CDR3 is 12 amino acids.

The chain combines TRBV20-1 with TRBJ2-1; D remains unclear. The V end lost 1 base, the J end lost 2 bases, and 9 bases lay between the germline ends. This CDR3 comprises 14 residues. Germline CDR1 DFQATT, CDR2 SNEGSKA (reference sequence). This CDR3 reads CSARVRPTYNEQFF. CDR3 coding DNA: TGCAGTGCTAGAGTAAGGCCCACCTACAATGAGCAGTTCTTC.

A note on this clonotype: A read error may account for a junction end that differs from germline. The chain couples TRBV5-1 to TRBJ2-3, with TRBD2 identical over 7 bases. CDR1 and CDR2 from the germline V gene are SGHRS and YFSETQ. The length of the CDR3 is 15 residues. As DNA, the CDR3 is TGCGTCAGCAGCTTGCAACTAGCGAGCACAGATACGCAGTATTTT. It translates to CVSSLQLASTDTQYF.

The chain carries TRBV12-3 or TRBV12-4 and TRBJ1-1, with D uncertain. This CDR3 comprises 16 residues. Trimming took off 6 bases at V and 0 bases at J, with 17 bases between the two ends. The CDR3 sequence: CASSRDSQGMNTEAFF. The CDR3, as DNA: TGTGCCAGCAGCCGGGATTCCCAAGGGATGAACACTGAAGCTTTCTTT.

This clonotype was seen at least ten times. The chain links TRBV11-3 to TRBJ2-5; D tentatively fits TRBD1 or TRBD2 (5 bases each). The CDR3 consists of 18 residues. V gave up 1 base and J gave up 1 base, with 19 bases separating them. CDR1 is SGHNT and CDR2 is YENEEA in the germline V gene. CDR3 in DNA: TGTGCCAGCAGCTTAGGGGACGGAGTAACAGGAAGCCAAGAGACCCAGTACTTC. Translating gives CASSLGDGVTGSQETQYF.

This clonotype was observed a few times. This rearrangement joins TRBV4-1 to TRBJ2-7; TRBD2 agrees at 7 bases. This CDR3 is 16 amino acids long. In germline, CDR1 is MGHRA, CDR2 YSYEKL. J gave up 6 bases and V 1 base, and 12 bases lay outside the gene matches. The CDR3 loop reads CASSQGLRGSGGEQYF. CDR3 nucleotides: TGCGCCAGCAGCCAAGGTTTGCGGGGGTCGGGTGGCGAGCAGTACTTC.

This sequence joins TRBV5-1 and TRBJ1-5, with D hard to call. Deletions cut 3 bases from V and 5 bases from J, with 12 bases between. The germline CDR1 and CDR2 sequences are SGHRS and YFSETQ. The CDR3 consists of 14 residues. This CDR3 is CASSSLGRDQPQHF. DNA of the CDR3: TGCGCCAGCAGCTCCCTCGGACGGGATCAGCCCCAGCATTTT.

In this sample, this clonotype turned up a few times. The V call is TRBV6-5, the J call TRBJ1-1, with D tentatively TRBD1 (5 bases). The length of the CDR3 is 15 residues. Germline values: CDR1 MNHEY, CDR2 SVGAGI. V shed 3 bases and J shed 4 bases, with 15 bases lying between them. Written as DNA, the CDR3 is TGTGCCAGCAGTTATCTTGCCGGGGGATTCACTGAAGCTTTCTTT. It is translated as CASSYLAGGFTEAFF.

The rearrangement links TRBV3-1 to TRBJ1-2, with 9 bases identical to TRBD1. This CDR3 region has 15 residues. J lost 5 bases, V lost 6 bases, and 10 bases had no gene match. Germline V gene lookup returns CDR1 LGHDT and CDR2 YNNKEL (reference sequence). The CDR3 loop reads CASRHRQGGPYGYTF. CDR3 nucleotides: TGTGCCAGCAGACATCGACAGGGGGGACCGTATGGCTACACCTTC.

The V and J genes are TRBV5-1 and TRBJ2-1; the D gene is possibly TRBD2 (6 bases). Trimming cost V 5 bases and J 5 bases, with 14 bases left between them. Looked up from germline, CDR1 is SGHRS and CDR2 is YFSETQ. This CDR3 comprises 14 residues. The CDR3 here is CASRWGEKDNEQFF. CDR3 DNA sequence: TGCGCCAGCAGATGGGGGGAGAAAGACAATGAGCAGTTCTTC.

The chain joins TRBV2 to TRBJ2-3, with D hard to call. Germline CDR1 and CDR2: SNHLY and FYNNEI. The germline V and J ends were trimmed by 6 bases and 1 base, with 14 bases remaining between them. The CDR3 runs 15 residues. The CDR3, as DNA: TGTGCCAGCAGCGGGCAAACCCCCGGCACAGATACGCAGTATTTT. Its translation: CASSGQTPGTDTQYF.

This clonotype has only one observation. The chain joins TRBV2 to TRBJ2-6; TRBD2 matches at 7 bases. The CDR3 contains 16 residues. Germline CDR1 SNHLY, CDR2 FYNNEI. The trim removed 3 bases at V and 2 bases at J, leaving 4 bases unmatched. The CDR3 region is CASSDWGTTGANVLTF. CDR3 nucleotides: TGTGCCAGCAGTGATTGGGGGACTACTGGGGCCAACGTCCTGACTTTC.

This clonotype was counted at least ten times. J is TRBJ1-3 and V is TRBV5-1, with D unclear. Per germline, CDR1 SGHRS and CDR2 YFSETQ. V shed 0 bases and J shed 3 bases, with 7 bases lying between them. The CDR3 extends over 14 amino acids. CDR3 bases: TGCGCCAGCAGCTTGGAAGTCAGTGGAAACACCATATATTTT. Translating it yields CASSLEVSGNTIYF.

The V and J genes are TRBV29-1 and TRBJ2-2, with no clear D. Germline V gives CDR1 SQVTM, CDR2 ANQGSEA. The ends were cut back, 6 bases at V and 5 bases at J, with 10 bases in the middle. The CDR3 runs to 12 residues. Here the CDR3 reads CSVRRVTGELFF. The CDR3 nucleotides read TGCAGCGTGCGGAGAGTTACCGGGGAGCTGTTTTTT.

The CDR3 nucleotides read TGTGCCAGCAGTTTCAGGGACCATAGCACAGATACGCAGTATTTT. Translation gives CASSFRDHSTDTQYF. The J gene is TRBJ2-3, the V gene TRBV12-3 or TRBV12-4; tentatively, D is TRBD1 or TRBD2 (5 bases each). The CDR3 totals 15 residues. The V end lost 3 bases, the J end lost 0 bases, and 10 bases lay between the germline ends.

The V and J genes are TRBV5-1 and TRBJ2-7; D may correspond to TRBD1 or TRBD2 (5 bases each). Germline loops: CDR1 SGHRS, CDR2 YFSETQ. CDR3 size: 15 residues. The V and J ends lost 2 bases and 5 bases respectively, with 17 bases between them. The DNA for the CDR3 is TGCGCCAGCAGCTTAATCGGCCGAGGGGTCCACGAGCAGTACTTC. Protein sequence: CASSLIGRGVHEQYF.

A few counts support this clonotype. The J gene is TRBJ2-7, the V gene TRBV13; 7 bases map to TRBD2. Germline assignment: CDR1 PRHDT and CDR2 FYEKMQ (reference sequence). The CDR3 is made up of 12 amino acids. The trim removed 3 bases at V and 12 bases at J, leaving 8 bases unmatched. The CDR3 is CASSLGGDYVYF. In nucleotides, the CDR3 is TGTGCCAGCAGCTTGGGCGGGGACTACGTGTACTTC. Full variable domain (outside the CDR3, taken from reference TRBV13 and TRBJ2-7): AAGVIQSPRHLIKEKRETATLKCYPIPRHDTVYWYQQGPGQDPQFLISFYEKMQSDKGSIPDRFSAQQFSDYHSELNMSSLELGDSALYFCASSLGGDYVYFGPGTRLTVT.

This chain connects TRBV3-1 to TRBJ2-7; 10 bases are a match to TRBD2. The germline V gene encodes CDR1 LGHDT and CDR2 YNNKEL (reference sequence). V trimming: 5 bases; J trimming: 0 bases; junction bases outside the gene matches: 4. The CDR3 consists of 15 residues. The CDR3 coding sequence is TGTGCCAGCAGCAAAGCGGGAGGGCCCTCCTACGAGCAGTACTTC. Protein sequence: CASSKAGGPSYEQYF.

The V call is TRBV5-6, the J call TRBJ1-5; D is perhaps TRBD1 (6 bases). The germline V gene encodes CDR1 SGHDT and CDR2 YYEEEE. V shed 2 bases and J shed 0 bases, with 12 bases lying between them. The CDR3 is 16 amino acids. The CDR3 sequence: CASSLLGQYSNQPQHF. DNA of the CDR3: TGTGCCAGCAGCTTATTAGGACAGTATAGCAATCAGCCCCAGCATTTT. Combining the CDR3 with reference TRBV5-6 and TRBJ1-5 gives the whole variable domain DAGVTQSPTHLIKTRGQQVTLRCSPKSGHDTVSWYQQALGQGPQFIFQYYEEEERQRGNFPDRFSGHQFPNYSSELNVNALLLGDSALYLCASSLLGQYSNQPQHFGDGTRLSIL.

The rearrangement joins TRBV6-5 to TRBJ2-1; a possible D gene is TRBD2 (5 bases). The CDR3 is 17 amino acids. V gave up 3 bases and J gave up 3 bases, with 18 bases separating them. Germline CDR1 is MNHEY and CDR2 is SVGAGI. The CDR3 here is CASSYGLTNLVYNEQFF. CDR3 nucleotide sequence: TGTGCCAGCAGTTATGGGTTGACTAATTTGGTCTACAATGAGCAGTTCTTC.

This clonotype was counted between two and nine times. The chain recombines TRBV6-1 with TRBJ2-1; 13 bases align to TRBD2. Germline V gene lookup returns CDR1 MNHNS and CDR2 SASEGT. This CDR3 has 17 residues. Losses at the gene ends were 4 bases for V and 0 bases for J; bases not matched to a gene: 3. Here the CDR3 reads CASSGGLAGLSYNEQFF. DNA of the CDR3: TGTGCCAGCAGTGGGGGACTAGCGGGACTCTCCTACAATGAGCAGTTCTTC.